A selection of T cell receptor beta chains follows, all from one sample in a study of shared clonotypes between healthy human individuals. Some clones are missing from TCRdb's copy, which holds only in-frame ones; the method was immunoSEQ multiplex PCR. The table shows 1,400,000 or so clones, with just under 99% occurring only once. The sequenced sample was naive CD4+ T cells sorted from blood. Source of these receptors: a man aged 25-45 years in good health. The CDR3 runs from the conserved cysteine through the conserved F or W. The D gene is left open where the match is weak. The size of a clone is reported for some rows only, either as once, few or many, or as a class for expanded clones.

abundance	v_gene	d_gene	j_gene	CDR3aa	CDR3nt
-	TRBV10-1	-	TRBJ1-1	CASSPRLNTEAFF	TGCGCCAGCAGTCCCCGGTTGAACACTGAAGCTTTCTTT
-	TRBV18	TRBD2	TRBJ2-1	CASSPRTSGSSYNEQFF	TGTGCCAGCTCACCACGGACTAGCGGGAGCTCCTACAATGAGCAGTTCTTC
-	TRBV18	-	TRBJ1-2	CASSPLVRGRLKRGYTF	TGTGCCAGCTCACCGTTAGTGAGGGGTCGGCTAAAAAGAGGCTACACCTTC
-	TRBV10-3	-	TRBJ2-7	CAIKGKAEVYEQYF	TGTGCCATCAAGGGGAAAGCGGAGGTCTACGAGCAGTACTTC
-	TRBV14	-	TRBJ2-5	CASSLFRETQYF	TGTGCCAGCAGCCTTTTCAGGGAGACCCAGTACTTC
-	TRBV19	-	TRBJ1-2	CASSRTEYGYTF	TGTGCCAGTAGTAGGACAGAATATGGCTACACCTTC
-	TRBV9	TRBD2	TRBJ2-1	CASSELAGGPNEQFF	TGTGCCAGCAGCGAATTAGCGGGAGGGCCAAATGAGCAGTTCTTC
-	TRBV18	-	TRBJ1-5	CASSREQANQYSNQPQHF	TGTGCCAGCTCCAGGGAGCAGGCCAACCAATATAGCAATCAGCCCCAGCATTTT
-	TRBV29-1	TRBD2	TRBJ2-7	CSAGSGGSYEQYF	TGCAGCGCCGGGTCGGGGGGATCCTACGAGCAGTACTTC
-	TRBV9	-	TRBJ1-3	CASSEGVGGRNSGNTIYF	TGTGCCAGCAGCGAGGGTGTCGGGGGGCGAAACTCTGGAAACACCATATATTTT
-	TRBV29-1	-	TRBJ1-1	CSVVRINTEAFF	TGCAGCGTTGTCAGGATAAACACTGAAGCTTTCTTT
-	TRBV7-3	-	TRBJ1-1	CASSQSRVDTEAFF	TGTGCCAGCAGCCAGTCCAGGGTCGACACTGAAGCTTTCTTT
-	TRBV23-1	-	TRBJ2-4	CANIELSKNIQYF	TGCGCCAACATAGAGTTGTCCAAAAACATTCAGTACTTC
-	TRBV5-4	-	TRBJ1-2	CASSLRGGNYGYTF	TGTGCCAGCAGCCTTCGCGGGGGTAACTATGGCTACACCTTC
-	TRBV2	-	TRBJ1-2	CASSEAPGRGFGYTF	TGTGCCAGCAGTGAAGCCCCAGGGAGGGGATTTGGCTACACCTTC
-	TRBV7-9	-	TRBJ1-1	CASRSRDPSNQGTEAFF	TGTGCCAGCAGATCACGCGACCCCTCGAATCAGGGAACTGAAGCTTTCTTT
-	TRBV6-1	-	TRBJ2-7	CASSELGVPQYF	TGTGCCAGCAGTGAACTTGGGGTCCCCCAGTACTTC
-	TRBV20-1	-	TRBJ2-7	CSASQGYEQYF	TGCAGTGCTAGTCAGGGGTACGAGCAGTACTTC
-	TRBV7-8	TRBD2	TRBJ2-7	CASTRGTSGYYEQYF	TGTGCCAGCACCCGGGGTACTAGCGGGTACTACGAGCAGTACTTC
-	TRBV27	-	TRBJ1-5	CASRALRGPQHF	TGTGCCAGCAGAGCCCTCAGGGGGCCCCAGCATTTT
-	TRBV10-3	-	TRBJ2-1	CASCLGGNDNEQFF	TGTGCCAGCTGCCTAGGCGGGAATGACAATGAGCAGTTCTTC
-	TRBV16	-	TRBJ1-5	CASSQSPDSNQPQHF	TGTGCCAGCAGCCAATCCCCGGATAGCAATCAGCCCCAGCATTTT
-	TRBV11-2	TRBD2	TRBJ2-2	CASSFRILAGAANTGELFF	TGTGCCAGCAGCTTTCGTATCCTAGCGGGAGCCGCGAACACCGGGGAGCTGTTTTTT
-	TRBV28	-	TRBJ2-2	CASTHSAAPIGGELFF	TGTGCCAGCACCCATTCCGCGGCTCCAATCGGCGGGGAGCTGTTTTTT
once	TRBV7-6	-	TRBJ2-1	CASSFRDTFYNEQFF	TGTGCCAGCAGCTTCCGGGACACTTTCTACAATGAGCAGTTCTTC
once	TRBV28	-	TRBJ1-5	CASSFRAMGGHQPQHF	TGTGCCAGCAGTTTCCGGGCCATGGGGGGACATCAGCCCCAGCATTTT
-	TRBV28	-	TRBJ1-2	CASRGGRGGYTF	TGTGCCAGCAGGGGGGGGCGCGGTGGCTACACCTTC
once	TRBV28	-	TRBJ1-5	CASSLPGPHQPQHF	TGTGCCAGCAGTCTCCCGGGACCCCATCAGCCCCAGCATTTT
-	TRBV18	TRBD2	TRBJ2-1	CASSPTPDSGTGWFF	TGTGCCAGCTCACCAACCCCGGATAGCGGGACCGGATGGTTCTTC
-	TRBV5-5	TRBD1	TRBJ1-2	CASRLTWGTDHFNYGYTF	TGTGCCAGCAGGTTAACGTGGGGGACAGACCATTTTAACTATGGCTACACCTTC
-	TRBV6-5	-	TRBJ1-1	CASSTQVRTEAFF	TGTGCCAGCAGTACCCAGGTTCGTACTGAAGCTTTCTTT
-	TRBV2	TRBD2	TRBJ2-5	CASSEGVPSGRSRETQYF	TGTGCCAGCAGTGAAGGTGTTCCTAGCGGGAGGTCCCGTGAGACCCAGTACTTC
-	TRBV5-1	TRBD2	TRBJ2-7	CASSLVLGEGYEQYF	TGCGCCAGCAGCTTGGTCTTGGGGGAGGGGTACGAGCAGTACTTC
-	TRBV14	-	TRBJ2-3	CASSPLGSHPGTDTQYF	TGTGCCAGCAGCCCCCTAGGGTCTCACCCAGGCACAGATACGCAGTATTTT
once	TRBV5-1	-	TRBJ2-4	CASSLVPGMNIQYF	TGCGCCAGCAGCTTGGTCCCAGGGATGAACATTCAGTACTTC
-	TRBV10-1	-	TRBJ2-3	CASSREPPDTQYF	TGCGCCAGCAGCCGGGAGCCCCCAGATACGCAGTATTTT
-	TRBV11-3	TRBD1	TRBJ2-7	CASSIPTGDRYEQYF	TGTGCCAGCAGCATACCTACAGGGGACCGCTACGAGCAGTACTTC
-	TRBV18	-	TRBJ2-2	CASSPLYGTNTGELFF	TGTGCCAGCTCACCACTTTACGGAACGAACACCGGGGAGCTGTTTTTT
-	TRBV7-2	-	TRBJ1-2	CASSPRDISFYTF	TGTGCCAGCAGCCCCCGGGACATATCTTTCTACACCTTC
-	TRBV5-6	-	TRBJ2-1	CASSSGFEQFF	TGTGCCAGCAGCTCGGGGTTTGAGCAGTTCTTC
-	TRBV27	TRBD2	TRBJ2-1	CASSLSKRGTYNEQFF	TGTGCCAGCAGTTTATCTAAGCGGGGGACCTACAATGAGCAGTTCTTC
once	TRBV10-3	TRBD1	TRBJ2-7	CAISLQGDISPNNPYEQYF	TGTGCCATCAGTTTACAGGGGGATATTAGCCCCAATAATCCCTACGAGCAGTACTTC
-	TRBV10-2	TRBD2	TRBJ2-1	CASRPGTSGVHNEQFF	TGCGCCAGCAGGCCGGGGACTAGCGGAGTCCACAATGAGCAGTTCTTC
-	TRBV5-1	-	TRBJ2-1	CASSSSGNEQFF	TGCGCCAGCAGCTCATCCGGGAATGAGCAGTTCTTC
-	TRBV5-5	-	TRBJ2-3	CASSSQTRASTDTQYF	TGTGCCAGCAGCAGCCAGACTAGAGCAAGCACAGATACGCAGTATTTT
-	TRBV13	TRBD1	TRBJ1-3	CASSLGGTVSGNTIYF	TGTGCCAGCAGCTTAGGAGGGACAGTCTCTGGAAACACCATATATTTT
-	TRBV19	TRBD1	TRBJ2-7	CASRDRGHDEQYF	TGTGCCAGTAGGGACAGGGGGCATGACGAGCAGTACTTC
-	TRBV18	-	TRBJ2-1	CASTDSGNEQFF	TGTGCCAGCACGGACTCTGGAAATGAGCAGTTCTTC
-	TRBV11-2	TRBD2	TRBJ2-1	CASSLDPGGLAPQFF	TGTGCCAGCAGCTTAGATCCGGGTGGACTAGCACCACAGTTCTTC
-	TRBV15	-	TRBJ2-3	CATSRDRTESGPDTQYF	TGTGCCACCAGCAGAGATCGGACGGAGAGTGGGCCAGATACGCAGTATTTT
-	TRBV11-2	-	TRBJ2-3	CASSEPGPSTDTQYF	TGTGCCAGCAGCGAACCGGGACCCTCCACAGATACGCAGTATTTT
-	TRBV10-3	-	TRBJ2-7	CAISERTETQF	TGTGCCATCAGTGAGCGGACCGAAACTCAGTTC
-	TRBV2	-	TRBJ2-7	CASSDPGPAYEQYF	TGTGCCAGCAGCGATCCGGGACCAGCCTACGAGCAGTACTTC
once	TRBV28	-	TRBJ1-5	CASSQQQGSNQPQHF	TGTGCCAGCAGCCAACAACAGGGTAGCAATCAGCCCCAGCATTTT
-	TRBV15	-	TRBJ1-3	CATSRTPLSGNTIYF	TGTGCCACCAGCAGAACACCACTCTCTGGAAACACCATATATTTT